This record covers a single T cell receptor beta chain. This entry belongs to a study of low-dose radiotherapy and immunotherapy resistance in tumors. Study-wide background: A dose of 0.5 Gy per fraction was delivered to Cohort 1 every 2 weeks, for a total of 6.5 Gy. Given every two weeks, intravenous cyclophosphamide 200 mg/m2 preceded radiation and immunotherapy by one day.

First-strand cDNA used TRAV- and TRBV-specific primers, covering alpha and beta chains. TCR amplification involved about 21 PCR cycles with a constant-region primer and V-primer adapter. Amplification of isolated mRNA was accomplished via in vitro transcription. TCRdb re-derived calls from the reads in MiXCR, one entry per CDR3 protein. The repertoire has about 11,000 distinct CDR3 sequences, about 62% of them found once; the top ten carry about 11%. The CDR3 contains 14 residues. V was shortened by 0 bases and J by 3 bases, with 6 bases between the two germline ends. Germline V gene sequence: CDR1 MNHEY, CDR2 SVGAGI. Nivolumab, ipilimumab, aspirin, low-dose cyclophosphamide and low-dose radiotherapy were given to donors.

The sequence came from a human donor with advanced metastatic prostate, ovarian, gallbladder or colorectal cancer (not recorded which). This table probably holds off-target reads from a library built for another chain. J is TRBJ1-3 and V is TRBV6-5; D uncertain. CDR3 nucleotides: TGTGCCAGCAGTTACTCGGGGTATGGAAACACCATATATTTT. Amino acids: CASSYSGYGNTIYF.